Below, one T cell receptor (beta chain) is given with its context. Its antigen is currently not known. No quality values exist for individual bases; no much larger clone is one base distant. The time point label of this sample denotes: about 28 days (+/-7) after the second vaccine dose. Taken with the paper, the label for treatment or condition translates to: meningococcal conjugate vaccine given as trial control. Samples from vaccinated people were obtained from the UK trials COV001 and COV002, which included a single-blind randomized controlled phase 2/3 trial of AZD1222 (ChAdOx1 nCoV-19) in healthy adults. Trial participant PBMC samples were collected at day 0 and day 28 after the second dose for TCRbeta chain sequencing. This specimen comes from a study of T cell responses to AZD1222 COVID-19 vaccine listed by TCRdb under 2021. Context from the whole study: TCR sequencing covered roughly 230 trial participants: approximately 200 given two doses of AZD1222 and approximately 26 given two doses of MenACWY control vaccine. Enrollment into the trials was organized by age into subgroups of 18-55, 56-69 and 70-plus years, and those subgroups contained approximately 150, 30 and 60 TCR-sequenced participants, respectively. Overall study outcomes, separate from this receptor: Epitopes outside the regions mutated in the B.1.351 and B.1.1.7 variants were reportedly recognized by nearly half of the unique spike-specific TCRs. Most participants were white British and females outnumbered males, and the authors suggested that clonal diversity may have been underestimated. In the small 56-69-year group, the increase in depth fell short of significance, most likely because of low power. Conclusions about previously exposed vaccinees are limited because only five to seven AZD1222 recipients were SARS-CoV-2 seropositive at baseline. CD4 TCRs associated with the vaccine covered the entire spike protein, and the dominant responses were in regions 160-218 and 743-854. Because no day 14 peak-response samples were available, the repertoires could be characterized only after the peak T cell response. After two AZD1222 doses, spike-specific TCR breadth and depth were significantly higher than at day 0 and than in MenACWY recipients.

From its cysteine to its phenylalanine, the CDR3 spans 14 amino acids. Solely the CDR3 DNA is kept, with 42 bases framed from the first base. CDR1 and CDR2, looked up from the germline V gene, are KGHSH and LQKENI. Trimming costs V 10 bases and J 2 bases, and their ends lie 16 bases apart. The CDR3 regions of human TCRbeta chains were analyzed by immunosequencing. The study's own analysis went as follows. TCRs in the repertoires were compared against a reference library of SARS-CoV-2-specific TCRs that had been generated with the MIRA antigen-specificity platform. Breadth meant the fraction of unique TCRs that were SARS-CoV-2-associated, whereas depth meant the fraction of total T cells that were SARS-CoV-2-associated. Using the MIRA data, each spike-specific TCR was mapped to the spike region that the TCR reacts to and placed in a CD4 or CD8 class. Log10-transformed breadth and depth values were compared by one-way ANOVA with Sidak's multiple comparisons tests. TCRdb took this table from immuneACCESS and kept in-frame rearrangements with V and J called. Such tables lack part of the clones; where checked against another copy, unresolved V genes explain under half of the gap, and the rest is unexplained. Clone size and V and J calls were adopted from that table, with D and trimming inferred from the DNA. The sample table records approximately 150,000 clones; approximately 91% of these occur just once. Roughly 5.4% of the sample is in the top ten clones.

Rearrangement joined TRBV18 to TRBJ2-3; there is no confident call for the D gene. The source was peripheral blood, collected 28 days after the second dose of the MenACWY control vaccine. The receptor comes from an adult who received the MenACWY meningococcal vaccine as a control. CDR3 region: CATQTRVDTDTQYF. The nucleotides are TGTGCCACCCAGACCCGGGTGGACACAGATACGCAGTATTTT. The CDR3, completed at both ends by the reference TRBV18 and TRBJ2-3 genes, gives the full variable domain NAGVMQNPRHLVRRRGQEARLRCSPMKGHSHVYWYRQLPEEGLKFMVYLQKENIIDESGMPKERFSAEFPKEGPSILRIQQVVRGDSAAYFCATQTRVDTDTQYFGPGTRLTVL.